Sequencing of this T cell receptor (beta chain) was carried out in a study of CD8+ T cells in alopecia areata. As for the study in general: Tofacitinib lasted 6 to 18 months, then 6 months off drug.

In each case, RNA was isolated and then reverse transcribed into cDNA as the sequencing template. Only in-frame clones appear in the TCRdb table, and some are missing; sequencing was by immunoSEQ multiplex PCR. This sample yields roughly 190,000 clones, of which just under 65% are seen a single time; 1.3% belongs to the top ten. This CDR3 region has 13 residues. As for treatment: oral pan-JAK inhibitor, 5-10 mg twice daily. PBMCs yielded sorted CD4+ and CD8+ T cells. The sequencing here drew on CD4+ T cells sorted from blood, taken at week 49, from a patient treated with tofacitinib. The genes are TRBV1 and TRBJ1-2. TRBV1 is a listed pseudogene. The clonotype originates from a human donor with alopecia areata. The CDR3 region is CTSSQTEEVGYTF. The CDR3, as DNA: TGCACCAGCAGCCAAACAGAGGAGGTTGGCTACACCTTC.